These 23 T cell receptor beta chains share one sample of origin, sequenced in a study of T cell changes during pregnancy in multiple sclerosis. TCRdb's copy holds only in-frame clones and misses some; the assay was immunoSEQ multiplex PCR. The data hold 70,000 to 85,000 clones, with approximately 90% observed a single time. Source: peripheral blood, taken before pregnancy. Receptors were obtained from a female donor with multiple sclerosis, enrolled in a pregnancy study.

V is TRBV6-5 and J is TRBJ1-3; D remains unclear. This CDR3 has 16 amino acids. CDR1 is MNHEY and CDR2 is SVGAGI in the germline V gene. Trimming removed 0 bases from V and 0 bases from J, with 9 bases in between. CDR3 sequence (DNA): TGTGCCAGCAGTTACTCGGGCAGCCTCTCTGGAAACACCATATATTTT. Translating gives CASSYSGSLSGNTIYF.

V usage is TRBV6-6 and J usage is TRBJ1-2, with 9 bases aligning to TRBD1. Germline V gene sequence: CDR1 MNHNY, CDR2 SVGAGI (reference sequence). This CDR3 has 16 amino acids. Trimming removed 4 bases from V and 8 bases from J; junction bases left unmatched: 14. The CDR3 sequence is CASSFRTGGEVEGYTF. The CDR3 region has the DNA TGTGCCAGCAGTTTCCGCACAGGGGGCGAGGTGGAGGGCTACACCTTC.

The CDR3 DNA reads TGTGCCAGCAGCCAGCCACAGGGGGCCACCGGGGAGCTGTTTTTT. The encoded protein is CASSQPQGATGELFF. The genes are TRBV14 and TRBJ2-2; 9 nucleotides agree with TRBD1. This CDR3 has 15 residues. Trimming cost V 3 bases and J 4 bases; bases outside gene matches: 3. From germline, CDR1 is SGHDN and CDR2 FVKESK.

The rearrangement uses TRBV6-1 and TRBJ1-4; possibly TRBD1 for D (6 bases). The CDR3 totals 15 residues. Germline CDR1 MNHNS, CDR2 SASEGT. V dropped 1 base and J dropped 8 bases, with 14 bases sitting between them. The CDR3 nucleotides are TGTGCCAGCAGTGAAGTCCCAGGGGTCCGGGAAAAACTGTTTTTT. It codes for CASSEVPGVREKLFF.

The V call is TRBV19, the J call TRBJ2-1; TRBD1 matches 7 bases. The CDR3 is made up of 15 amino acids. With V trimmed by 5 bases and J by 2 bases, 6 bases remained unmatched. Germline V gene sequence: CDR1 LNHDA, CDR2 SQIVND (reference sequence). The CDR3 sequence: CASSFDGTAYNEQFF. The CDR3 DNA is TGTGCCAGTAGTTTCGACGGGACAGCCTACAATGAGCAGTTCTTC.

The chain has TRBV18 and TRBJ1-2, with 12 bases lining up with TRBD1. Germline lookup yields CDR1 KGHSH and CDR2 LQKENI. Germline trimming cut 0 bases from V and 2 bases from J; bases unmatched to any gene: 1. The CDR3 is 16 amino acids. The CDR3 spells CASSPPGTGGNYGYTF. In nucleotides, the CDR3 is TGTGCCAGCTCACCACCGGGGACAGGGGGCAACTATGGCTACACCTTC.

The genes are TRBV6-5 and TRBJ2-7; TRBD1 aligns across 8 bases. The V gene's germline CDR1 is MNHEY and CDR2 SVGAGI. CDR3 length equals 15 residues. J gave up 3 bases and V 6 bases, and 10 bases lay outside the gene matches. Here the CDR3 DNA reads TGTGCCAGCAGGGACTTTAGGACAGGGTACTACGAGCAGTACTTC. Translation gives CASRDFRTGYYEQYF.

The rearrangement links TRBV5-4 to TRBJ2-1; the D gene is possibly TRBD1 (6 bases). The germline V and J ends were trimmed by 4 bases and 10 bases, with 18 bases remaining between them. Germline V gives CDR1 SGHNT, CDR2 YYREEE (reference sequence). The CDR3 spans 14 residues. The CDR3 DNA reads TGTGCCAGCAGCCCGGAACAGGGCTTCCGCGAGCAGTTCTTC. Translating gives CASSPEQGFREQFF.

The V gene is TRBV18, the J gene TRBJ2-2, with 7 positions matching TRBD1. The CDR3 runs to 14 residues. The germline V gene has CDR1 KGHSH and CDR2 LQKENI. Germline trimming cut 6 bases from V and 6 bases from J; bases unmatched to any gene: 7. The CDR3 sequence: CASSGNRGPGELFF. CDR3 in DNA: TGTGCCAGCTCGGGAAACAGGGGACCCGGGGAGCTGTTTTTT. The full variable domain, its missing parts supplied by reference TRBV18 and TRBJ2-2, is NAGVMQNPRHLVRRRGQEARLRCSPMKGHSHVYWYRQLPEEGLKFMVYLQKENIIDESGMPKERFSAEFPKEGPSILRIQQVVRGDSAAYFCASSGNRGPGELFFGEGSRLTVL.

This chain joins TRBV7-9 and TRBJ2-5; maybe TRBD2 (6 bases). V lost 3 bases and J 4 bases, leaving 12 bases between the germline ends. The germline V gene encodes CDR1 SEHNR and CDR2 FQNEAQ (reference sequence). This CDR3 has 14 amino acids. CDR3 sequence: CASSLAGRGETQYF. The DNA for the CDR3 is TGTGCCAGCAGCTTGGCGGGACGGGGAGAGACCCAGTACTTC.

The V and J genes are TRBV5-1 and TRBJ2-6, with D possibly TRBD1 on 5 matching bases. The V gene's germline CDR1 is SGHRS and CDR2 YFSETQ. CDR3 size: 18 residues. The V end lost 4 bases, the J end lost 2 bases, and 19 bases lay between the germline ends. In nucleotides, the CDR3 is TGCGCCAGCAGCCATAAATCCGCAACAGGTACTGGGGCCAACGTCCTGACTTTC. It codes for CASSHKSATGTGANVLTF.

This chain uses TRBV25-1 with TRBJ1-1; no definite D call. Trimming shortened V by 2 bases and J by 0 bases, and 10 bases separated the two germline ends. The germline CDR1 and CDR2 sequences are MGHDK and SYGVNS. This CDR3 is built from 15 residues. CDR3 bases: TGTGCCAGCAGTGAAGGCGGGCGCATGAACACTGAAGCTTTCTTT. Protein sequence: CASSEGGRMNTEAFF. Combining the CDR3 with reference TRBV25-1 and TRBJ1-1 gives the whole variable domain EADIYQTPRYLVIGTGKKITLECSQTMGHDKMYWYQQDPGMELHLIHYSYGVNSTEKGDLSSESTVSRIRTEHFPLTLESARPSHTSQYLCASSEGGRMNTEAFFGQGTRLTVV.

The chain carries TRBV28 and TRBJ1-2, with a tentative D call TRBD1 (6 bases). Per the germline V gene, CDR1 is MDHEN and CDR2 is SYDVKM. The length of the CDR3 is 14 residues. V gave up 5 bases and J gave up 3 bases, with 13 bases separating them. This CDR3 is CASSPEGGDYGYTF. Here the CDR3 DNA reads TGTGCCAGCAGTCCAGAGGGGGGGGACTATGGCTACACCTTC.

This clone came up a few times. The chain recombines TRBV6-1 with TRBJ2-3; D is unclear. The germline V gene encodes CDR1 MNHNS and CDR2 SASEGT. The V and J ends lost 5 bases and 1 base respectively, with 13 bases between them. The CDR3 has 15 residues. The CDR3 DNA sequence: TGTGCCAGCAGTTTTTCCAACGGAGGCACAGATACGCAGTATTTT. Residues: CASSFSNGGTDTQYF.

The rearrangement links TRBV19 to TRBJ1-2, with D possibly matching TRBD1 (5 bases). The CDR3 covers 17 residues. Germline V CDR1 and CDR2: LNHDA, SQIVND (reference sequence). Between the trimmed V and J ends, which lost 2 bases and 4 bases, there was a span of 20 bases. CDR3 sequence: CASSIKAVGGSGYGYTF. The CDR3 DNA sequence: TGTGCCAGTAGTATAAAAGCGGTCGGGGGATCAGGCTATGGCTACACCTTC.

J is TRBJ1-2 and V is TRBV5-6; the D gene is possibly TRBD1 (5 bases). CDR1 SGHDT and CDR2 YYEEEE come from the germline V gene. This CDR3 contains 14 residues. V was shortened by 0 bases and J by 3 bases, with 9 bases between the two germline ends. Here the CDR3 reads CASSLESGHYGYTF. The CDR3 DNA reads TGTGCCAGCAGCTTGGAGTCAGGGCACTATGGCTACACCTTC.

The rearrangement joins TRBV29-1 to TRBJ2-1; D not certain. The CDR3 sequence is 15 residues long. The V gene lost 2 bases and the J gene lost 0 bases, with 11 bases spanning the gap. Germline V gene sequence: CDR1 SQVTM, CDR2 ANQGSEA. The CDR3 DNA sequence: TGCAGCGTTGAAATGGCTTCCCGCTCCTACAATGAGCAGTTCTTC. Residues: CSVEMASRSYNEQFF.

The CDR3 spells CASSSGSVGGAHDGYTF. In DNA form, the CDR3 reads TGTGCCAGCAGCTCGGGTTCAGTTGGGGGGGCTCACGATGGCTACACCTTC. The V gene is TRBV5-4, the J gene TRBJ1-2, with TRBD1 as a possible D gene (6 bases). CDR1 SGHNT and CDR2 YYREEE come from the germline V gene (reference sequence). The CDR3 totals 17 residues. The V end was cut by 3 bases, the J end by 6 bases, with 24 bases between.

The chain joins TRBV11-3 to TRBJ2-7; D gene unclear. The germline gives CDR1 SGHNT, CDR2 YENEEA. V gave up 2 bases and J gave up 3 bases, with 8 bases separating them. The CDR3 is 13 residues long. This chain's CDR3 is CASSLNSYYEQYF. CDR3 sequence (DNA): TGTGCCAGCAGCTTAAACTCATACTACGAGCAGTACTTC.

The chain carries TRBV19 and TRBJ1-1; D remains ambiguous. V lost 6 bases and J 7 bases, leaving 12 bases between the germline ends. Looked up from germline, CDR1 is LNHDA and CDR2 is SQIVND (reference sequence). The CDR3 contains 12 residues. The CDR3 DNA sequence: TGTGCCAGTAGATCCCCGCGAGGTGAAGCTTTCTTT. Translation: CASRSPRGEAFF.

The chain recombines TRBV7-2 with TRBJ2-1; D gene ambiguous. The V and J ends lost 0 bases and 9 bases respectively, with 6 bases between them. Germline assignment: CDR1 SGHTA and CDR2 FQGNSA. The CDR3 is 12 amino acids. This chain's CDR3 is CASSLAWAEQFF. DNA for the CDR3: TGTGCCAGCAGCTTAGCATGGGCTGAGCAGTTCTTC.

The table lists this clone with a count of one. The genes are TRBV4-1 and TRBJ2-7, with 8 bases fitting TRBD1. Trimming at V came to 5 bases and at J to 1 base, leaving 7 bases not matched to a gene. The CDR3 runs to 15 residues. Per germline, CDR1 MGHRA and CDR2 YSYEKL. The CDR3 region has the DNA TGCGCCAGCAGCTTAACCGGGACAGGATCCTACGAGCAGTACTTC. Protein sequence: CASSLTGTGSYEQYF.

This chain connects TRBV28 to TRBJ2-7; D gene uncertain. Trimming cost V 1 base and J 9 bases, with 16 bases left between them. The CDR3 consists of 14 residues. Germline CDR1 MDHEN, CDR2 SYDVKM. The CDR3 loop reads CASSLFIGVGVQYF. In DNA form, the CDR3 reads TGTGCCAGCAGTTTATTTATCGGTGTTGGTGTGCAGTACTTC.